Each of the 19 T cell receptor beta chains below was sequenced from the same sample in a study of T-cell reconstitution after alpha-beta-depleted transplantation in children (TCRdb year 2016). The sample's treatment or condition label, decoded: allogeneic hematopoietic cell transplantation with graft depleted of TCRalphabeta T cells and CD19 B cells. Library generation was performed with PCR. Sequencer: Illumina HiSeq 2500. TCR libraries were prepared with molecular barcoding, using unique molecular identifiers to normalize TCRbeta repertoire quantification. TCRdb handled the public reads itself, with Q25 trimming in fastp and clone calling in MiXCR, and kept productive beta chains. For every CDR3 protein sequence, its rows merge into one entry that carries the most common genes and DNA. In this sample the table shows some 260,000 distinct CDR3 sequences, roughly 25% of which occur a single time. 4% to 6% of the sample is in the top ten clones.

The sequencing used PBMCs, mostly from graft donor cells, collected 360 days after TCRalphabeta/CD19-depleted stem cell transplant. The origin of the receptors is a female patient between 2 and 10 years old who had a stem cell transplant for congenital amegakaryocytic thrombocytopenia, so the T cells may come from the graft donor.

The rearrangement joins TRBV2 to TRBJ1-1; TRBD1 matches 8 bases. Germline V gives CDR1 SNHLY, CDR2 FYNNEI. The CDR3 is 15 amino acids. Germline trimming cut 2 bases from V and 5 bases from J; bases unmatched to any gene: 7. The CDR3 DNA sequence: TGTGCCAGCAGTGAAAGGACAGGGTGGGTAACTGAAGCTTTCTTT. The encoded protein is CASSERTGWVTEAFF. Drawing the rest from reference TRBV2 and TRBJ1-1, the complete variable domain is EPEVTQTPSHQVTQMGQEVILRCVPISNHLYFYWYRQILGQKVEFLVSFYNNEISEKSEIFDDQFSVERPDGSNFTLKIRSTKLEDSAMYFCASSERTGWVTEAFFGQGTRLTVV.

The sample holds a few counts of this clonotype. The genes are TRBV14 and TRBJ1-1; D is ambiguous. This CDR3 is built from 20 residues. Per germline, CDR1 SGHDN and CDR2 FVKESK. Trimming shortened V by 7 bases and J by 0 bases, and 30 bases separated the two germline ends. This CDR3 reads CASKPTFGQVEFRMNTEAFF. CDR3 sequence (DNA): TGTGCCAGCAAACCCACCTTTGGCCAGGTCGAGTTTCGGATGAACACTGAAGCTTTCTTT.

A few counts support this clonotype. The chain links TRBV6-4 to TRBJ2-1, with D possibly being TRBD1 or TRBD2 (5 bases each). Trimming shortened V by 1 base and J by 6 bases, and 7 bases separated the two germline ends. Germline V gives CDR1 MRHNA, CDR2 SNTAGT. The CDR3 totals 13 residues. The CDR3 DNA reads as TGTGCCAGCAGTGACTATGGGGGCAATGAGCAGTTCTTC. This gives the protein CASSDYGGNEQFF.

This clonotype was found a few times. This chain connects TRBV6-4 to TRBJ1-5, with a weak D call TRBD1 (6 bases). V was pared by 0 bases and J by 0 bases, with 18 bases between. The germline V gene has CDR1 MRHNA and CDR2 SNTAGT. The CDR3 length is 19 residues. The CDR3 sequence is CASSDSMKETGDSNQPQHF. The CDR3 bases are TGTGCCAGCAGTGACTCGATGAAGGAGACAGGAGATAGCAATCAGCCCCAGCATTTT.

The chain has TRBV4-2 and TRBJ1-3; D gene uncertain. Between the trimmed V and J ends, which lost 1 base and 4 bases, there was a span of 17 bases. This CDR3 is built from 17 residues. Germline CDR1 reads LGHNA; CDR2 reads YNFKEQ. The CDR3 DNA follows: TGTGCCAGCAGCCAAGCCCCCCAAGGGTTAGTCGGAAACACCATATATTTT. Translating it yields CASSQAPQGLVGNTIYF.

This clonotype was found a few times. The V and J genes are TRBV7-9 and TRBJ2-1; no definite D call. Germline V gene data show CDR1 as SEHNR and CDR2 as FQNEAQ (reference sequence). The CDR3 sequence is 15 residues long. V shed 6 bases and J shed 0 bases, with 12 bases lying between them. CDR3 bases: TGTGCCAGCAGGTTTGAAGGAGCCTCCTACAATGAGCAGTTCTTC. This codes for CASRFEGASYNEQFF.

V and J are TRBV4-2 and TRBJ2-7; no reliable D call. The germline CDR1 and CDR2 sequences are LGHNA and YNFKEQ. Trimming removed 0 bases from V and 1 base from J, with 16 bases in between. The CDR3 totals 17 residues. CDR3 DNA sequence: TGTGCCAGCAGCCAAGATACCCCACGGACGTCATCCTACGAGCAGTACTTC. Its protein is CASSQDTPRTSSYEQYF.

This chain joins TRBV6-1 and TRBJ2-1; weak D call: TRBD2 (5 bases). Per the germline V gene, CDR1 is MNHNS and CDR2 is SASEGT. The V and J ends lost 5 bases and 4 bases respectively, with 12 bases between them. This CDR3 region has 14 residues. The CDR3 nucleotides read TGTGCCAGCAGTCCTAGCTCCACTTACAATGAGCAGTTCTTC. This encodes CASSPSSTYNEQFF.

The rearrangement joins TRBV5-4 to TRBJ1-5; a weak D match, TRBD1 (5 bases). Trimming stripped 2 bases from V and 7 bases from J, with 16 bases between. The CDR3 spans 15 residues. Germline lookup yields CDR1 SGHNT and CDR2 YYREEE (reference sequence). The CDR3 DNA reads as TGTGCCAGCAGCTTTGGGGCGGGGGATGCGCAGCCCCAGCATTTT. This codes for CASSFGAGDAQPQHF. The complete variable domain, with remaining parts taken from reference TRBV5-4 and TRBJ1-5, reads ETGVTQSPTHLIKTRGQQVTLRCSSQSGHNTVSWYQQALGQGPQFIFQYYREEENGRGNFPPRFSGLQFPNYSSELNVNALELDDSALYLCASSFGAGDAQPQHFGDGTRLSIL.

This rearrangement joins TRBV6-2 or TRBV6-3 to TRBJ2-2, with 11 bases matching TRBD2. The CDR3 totals 16 residues. Germline CDR1 and CDR2: MNHEY and SVGEGT. J was trimmed by 4 bases and V by 4 bases; bases with no gene match: 5. The CDR3 reads CASSLQTSGTTGELFF. CDR3 sequence (DNA): TGTGCCAGCAGTTTGCAGACTAGCGGGACCACCGGGGAGCTGTTTTTT.

The V gene is TRBV7-9, the J gene TRBJ2-7; 7 positions match TRBD1. The CDR3 is 15 amino acids. Per germline, CDR1 SEHNR and CDR2 FQNEAQ (reference sequence). V dropped 5 bases and J dropped 3; count of bases not matched to a gene: 10. CDR3 sequence reads: CASSTTGYRNYEQYF. Written as DNA, the CDR3 is TGTGCCAGCAGCACGACAGGGTATCGTAACTACGAGCAGTACTTC.

This clonotype was picked up a small number of times. The junction does not match germline at one end; this may be a read error. V usage is TRBV15 and J usage is TRBJ1-3; TRBD1 might be the D (5 bases). The length of the CDR3 is 18 residues. The V gene's germline CDR1 is LNHNV and CDR2 YYDKDF (reference sequence). CDR3 DNA: TGTGCCACCAGCAACGCATATGAGACAGCGAGCTCTGGAAACACCACATATTTT. It yields the protein CATSNAYETASSGNTTYF.

This clonotype was found many times. The rearrangement links TRBV29-1 to TRBJ2-1; 10 bases match TRBD2. Trimming at V came to 3 bases and at J to 8 bases, leaving 7 bases not matched to a gene. The CDR3 runs to 14 residues. Germline V CDR1 and CDR2: SQVTM, ANQGSEA. This CDR3 reads CSVELAGGADEQFF. The DNA of the CDR3 is TGCAGCGTTGAGTTAGCGGGAGGAGCCGATGAGCAGTTCTTC.

This sequence joins TRBV3-1 and TRBJ1-3, with a weak D call TRBD1 (5 bases). The V end was cut by 4 bases, the J end by 3 bases, with 13 bases between. The length of the CDR3 is 15 residues. Germline CDR1 and CDR2: LGHDT and YNNKEL (reference sequence). The CDR3 DNA sequence: TGTGCCAGCAGCCGTGCCGGGACGAATGGAAACACCATATATTTT. Its protein is CASSRAGTNGNTIYF.

V and J are TRBV6-2 or TRBV6-3 and TRBJ2-7; D is undetermined. Germline V gene sequence: CDR1 MNHEY, CDR2 SVGEGT. V was shortened by 0 bases and J by 2 bases, with 11 bases between the two germline ends. CDR3 length: 15 residues. CDR3 nucleotides: TGTGCCAGCAGTTACTCGGCAGATTCCACCTACGAGCAGTACTTC. It translates to CASSYSADSTYEQYF.

The rearrangement joins TRBV12-3 or TRBV12-4 to TRBJ2-7; the match to TRBD1 covers 9 bases. CDR3 size: 15 residues. The trim removed 6 bases at V and 4 bases at J, leaving 10 bases unmatched. CDR3 sequence (DNA): TGTGCCAGCAGCCGGGAGACAGGGGGATCATACGAGCAGTACTTC. It codes for CASSRETGGSYEQYF.

At least ten counts were recorded for this clonotype. The rearrangement uses TRBV4-2 and TRBJ2-1; D call uncertain. This CDR3 is 16 amino acids long. Looked up from germline, CDR1 is LGHNA and CDR2 is YNFKEQ. V lost 1 base and J 5 bases, leaving 15 bases between the germline ends. This CDR3 is CASSQVDITADNEQFF. The DNA of the CDR3 is TGTGCCAGCAGCCAAGTCGATATAACAGCCGACAATGAGCAGTTCTTC.

CDR3 sequence reads: CASSSTGGGRPLFMNTEAFF. The CDR3 DNA reads as TGTGCCAGCAGCTCCACCGGGGGGGGGCGCCCCCTGTTCATGAACACTGAAGCTTTCTTT. The gene calls are TRBV7-8 and TRBJ1-1, with a weak D call TRBD1 (6 bases). CDR3 size: 20 residues. CDR1 and CDR2 (germline): SGHVS, FQNEAQ. V lost 4 bases and J lost 0, with 27 bases in between. Using reference TRBV7-8 and TRBJ1-1 for the parts outside the CDR3, the full variable domain is GAGVSQSPRYKVAKRGQDVALRCDPISGHVSLFWYQQALGQGPEFLTYFQNEAQLDKSGLPSDRFFAERPEGSVSTLKIQRTQQEDSAVYLCASSSTGGGRPLFMNTEAFFGQGTRLTVV.

The J gene is TRBJ2-1, the V gene TRBV6-1; 8 nucleotides align to TRBD2. The CDR3 totals 15 residues. Per the germline V gene, CDR1 is MNHNS and CDR2 is SASEGT. The trim removed 7 bases at V and 7 bases at J, leaving 12 bases unmatched. The CDR3: CASIPYRGGHNEQFF. The CDR3 nucleotides read TGTGCCAGCATACCCTACCGCGGGGGGCATAATGAGCAGTTCTTC.